This entry lists 13 T cell receptor beta chains sequenced from one sample in a study of control samples from healthy donors and cancer patients. Sequencing used immunoSEQ multiplex PCR; TCRdb keeps in-frame clones, though not all of them. There are around 130,000 clones in the sample; about 88% occur only once, and 3.2% lies in the top ten. Sequences were obtained from blood. The receptors were gathered from a man aged 45-65 years in good health.

This clone was observed a handful of times. The genes are TRBV5-1 and TRBJ1-1; TRBD1 might be the D (6 bases). The V and J ends lost 1 base and 6 bases respectively, with 10 bases between them. Germline V gene sequence: CDR1 SGHRS, CDR2 YFSETQ. The CDR3 runs 13 residues. The CDR3 reads CASSLTGTSEAFF. The CDR3 nucleotides read TGCGCCAGCAGCTTGACAGGGACGTCTGAAGCTTTCTTT.

The rearrangement uses TRBV7-9 and TRBJ1-4; 7 bases are a match to TRBD1. V lost 5 bases and J lost 10; bases outside the gene matches: 13. The CDR3 has 15 amino acids. Germline assignment: CDR1 SEHNR and CDR2 FQNEAQ (reference sequence). The CDR3 DNA is TGTGCCAGCAGCCCAACAGGGGACTCGGGCGCAAAACTGTTTTTT. This sequence encodes CASSPTGDSGAKLFF.

This rearrangement joins TRBV4-1 to TRBJ2-3; possibly TRBD1 or TRBD2 for D (5 bases each). CDR3 length equals 18 residues. V was cut by 3 bases and J by 0 bases, with 19 bases left in between. The germline CDR1 and CDR2 sequences are MGHRA and YSYEKL. Here the CDR3 reads CASSQLLSGTPSTDTQYF. In DNA, the CDR3 is TGCGCCAGCAGCCAGCTCCTCTCCGGGACGCCGAGCACAGATACGCAGTATTTT.

V is TRBV15 and J is TRBJ1-5; tentatively, D is TRBD1 (6 bases). The V end lost 4 bases, the J end lost 4 bases, and 11 bases lay between the germline ends. Germline values: CDR1 LNHNV, CDR2 YYDKDF (reference sequence). This CDR3 spans 14 amino acids. The CDR3 bases are TGTGCCACCAGCACCAACAGGGTAAATCAGCCCCAGCATTTT. Amino acid sequence: CATSTNRVNQPQHF.

The chain uses TRBV2 and TRBJ2-2; D is unresolved. The germline V gene has CDR1 SNHLY and CDR2 FYNNEI. Trimming took off 5 bases at V and 5 bases at J, with 12 bases between the two ends. This CDR3 has 14 residues. CDR3 bases: TGTGCCAGCAGTAACTACAGAAGTACCGGGGAGCTGTTTTTT. Translation: CASSNYRSTGELFF.

The chain has TRBV6-2 or TRBV6-3 and TRBJ2-5; D possibly corresponds to TRBD2 (6 bases). This CDR3 spans 16 amino acids. Trimming stripped 0 bases from V and 10 bases from J, with 21 bases between. The germline gives CDR1 MNHEY, CDR2 SVGEGT. CDR3 nucleotides: TGTGCCAGCAGTTACTCGGCTAGCCCCCCCCTGGGGGGCCAGTACTTC. Translated: CASSYSASPPLGGQYF.

This sequence joins TRBV7-2 and TRBJ2-6; D remains unclear. The CDR3 is made up of 13 amino acids. The V gene lost 3 bases and the J gene lost 0 bases, with 0 bases spanning the gap. The germline V gene encodes CDR1 SGHTA and CDR2 FQGNSA. The CDR3 DNA reads as TGTGCCAGCAGCTTCTCTGGGGCCAACGTCCTGACTTTC. Its translation is CASSFSGANVLTF.

This chain links TRBV7-9 with TRBJ1-1, with a weak D call TRBD1 (5 bases). Germline V gene lookup returns CDR1 SEHNR and CDR2 FQNEAQ (reference sequence). CDR3 size: 13 residues. V lost 3 bases and J 6 bases, leaving 11 bases between the germline ends. This chain's CDR3 is CASSLGVLAEAFF. The CDR3, as DNA: TGTGCCAGCAGCTTGGGGGTATTGGCTGAAGCTTTCTTT.

The V call is TRBV5-6, the J call TRBJ2-1, with D possibly TRBD1 on 5 matching bases. From germline, CDR1 is SGHDT and CDR2 YYEEEE. The CDR3 is 16 amino acids. Trimming pared 2 bases from V and 4 bases from J, leaving 16 bases between. Here the CDR3 reads CASSFSSGKLYNEQFF. Written as DNA, the CDR3 is TGTGCCAGCAGCTTCAGTTCAGGGAAGTTGTACAATGAGCAGTTCTTC.

The chain couples TRBV6-6 to TRBJ1-1; TRBD1 is a possible D gene (5 bases). The CDR3 totals 16 residues. Trimming removed 2 bases at V and 1 base at J, with 14 bases between. Germline assignment: CDR1 MNHNY and CDR2 SVGAGI (reference sequence). CDR3 coding DNA: TGTGCCAGCAGTTACCGACCAGTGGGGGAGAACACTGAAGCTTTCTTT. Protein sequence: CASSYRPVGENTEAFF.

The CDR3 DNA reads as TGTGCCAGCAGCCAGAAAAGACAGGGTTTTAATTCACCCCTCCACTTT. Protein: CASSQKRQGFNSPLHF. The chain uses TRBV3-1 (or the pseudogene TRBV3-2) and TRBJ1-6, with TRBD1 matching over 7 bases. V shed 3 bases and J 6 bases; nucleotides not matched to a gene: 8. The CDR3 has 16 amino acids. The V gene's germline CDR1 is LGHDT and CDR2 YNNKEL (reference sequence).

The chain carries TRBV6-1 and TRBJ2-3; 11 nucleotides line up with TRBD1. After removal of 4 bases from V and 0 bases from J, the junction contained 6 bases not matched to a gene. This CDR3 is built from 17 residues. Per the germline V gene, CDR1 is MNHNS and CDR2 is SASEGT. DNA for the CDR3: TGTGCCAGCAGTGCTAGGACAGGGGGCCTTAGCACAGATACGCAGTATTTT. Translating gives CASSARTGGLSTDTQYF.

V usage is TRBV7-9 and J usage is TRBJ1-4; no firm D call. There are 17 residues in the CDR3. Between the trimmed V and J ends, which lost 7 bases and 0 bases, there was a span of 18 bases. CDR1 and CDR2 from the germline V gene are SEHNR and FQNEAQ (reference sequence). In DNA form, the CDR3 reads TGTGCCAGCACTCCCCGGGCCCAGATCACAACTAATGAAAAACTGTTTTTT. This sequence encodes CASTPRAQITTNEKLFF.